This T cell receptor (beta chain) was sequenced in a study of cytomegalovirus exposure and HLA in healthy donors. The CDR3 loop spans 15 amino acids. Trimming left V 5 bases short and J 0 bases short, with 10 bases between. Germline-derived CDR1 and CDR2 are SGHVS and FQNEAQ. The primer mix had 60 Vbeta and 13 Jbeta primers. Repertoires were generated with immunoSEQ multiplex PCR, while TCRdb's copy carries only in-frame clones and drops some. The table includes more than 85,000 clones, around 80% detected once. V gene TRBV7-8 combines with J gene TRBJ2-2, with a weak D call TRBD2 (6 bases). The sequence derives from a male donor in good health and CMV-seropositive. Sequenced input: PBMCs. CDR3 residues: CASSPRLANTGELFF. The CDR3 bases are TGTGCCAGCAGCCCAAGACTAGCGAACACCGGGGAGCTGTTTTTT. The variable domain in full, completed from reference TRBV7-8 and TRBJ2-2, reads GAGVSQSPRYKVAKRGQDVALRCDPISGHVSLFWYQQALGQGPEFLTYFQNEAQLDKSGLPSDRFFAERPEGSVSTLKIQRTQQEDSAVYLCASSPRLANTGELFFGEGSRLTVL.